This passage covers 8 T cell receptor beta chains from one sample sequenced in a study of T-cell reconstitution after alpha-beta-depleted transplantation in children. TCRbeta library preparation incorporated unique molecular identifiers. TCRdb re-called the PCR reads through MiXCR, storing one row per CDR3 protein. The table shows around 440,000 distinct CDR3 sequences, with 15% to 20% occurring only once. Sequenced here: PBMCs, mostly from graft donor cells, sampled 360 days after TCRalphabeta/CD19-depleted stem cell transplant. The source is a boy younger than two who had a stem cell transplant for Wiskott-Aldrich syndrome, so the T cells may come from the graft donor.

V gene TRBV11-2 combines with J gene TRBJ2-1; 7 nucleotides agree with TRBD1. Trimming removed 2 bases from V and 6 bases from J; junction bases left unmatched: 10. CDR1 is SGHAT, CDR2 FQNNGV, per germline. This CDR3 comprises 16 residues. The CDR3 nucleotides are TGTGCCAGCAGCTTACGCCTGGGACAGAGGTTCAATGAGCAGTTCTTC. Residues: CASSLRLGQRFNEQFF.

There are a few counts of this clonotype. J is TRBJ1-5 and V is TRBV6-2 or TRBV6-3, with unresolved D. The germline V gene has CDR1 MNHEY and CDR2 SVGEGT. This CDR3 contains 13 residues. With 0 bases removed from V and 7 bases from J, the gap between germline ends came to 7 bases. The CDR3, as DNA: TGTGCCAGCAGTTACTCCTTTGGACAGCCCCAGCATTTT. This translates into CASSYSFGQPQHF.

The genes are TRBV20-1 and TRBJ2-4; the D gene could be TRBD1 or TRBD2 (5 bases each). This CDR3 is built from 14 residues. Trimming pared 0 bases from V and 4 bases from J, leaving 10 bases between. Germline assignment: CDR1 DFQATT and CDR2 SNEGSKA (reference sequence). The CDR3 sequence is CSAREGRAKNIQYF. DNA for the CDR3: TGCAGTGCTAGAGAGGGACGGGCGAAAAACATTCAGTACTTC.

The CDR3 DNA sequence: TGTGCCAGCAGTTACTCGCGAGGAAGGAGCAATCAGCCCCAGCATTTT. This codes for CASSYSRGRSNQPQHF. V is TRBV6-2 or TRBV6-3 and J is TRBJ1-5, with D unresolved. The germline V gene has CDR1 MNHEY and CDR2 SVGEGT. V lost 0 bases and J lost 1, with 10 bases in between. The CDR3 runs 16 residues.

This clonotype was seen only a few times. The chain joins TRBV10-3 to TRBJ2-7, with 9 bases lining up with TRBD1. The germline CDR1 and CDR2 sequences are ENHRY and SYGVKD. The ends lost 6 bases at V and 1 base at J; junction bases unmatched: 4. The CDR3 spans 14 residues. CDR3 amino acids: CAISLGTGSYEQYF. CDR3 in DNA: TGTGCCATCAGCCTCGGGACAGGGTCCTACGAGCAGTACTTC.

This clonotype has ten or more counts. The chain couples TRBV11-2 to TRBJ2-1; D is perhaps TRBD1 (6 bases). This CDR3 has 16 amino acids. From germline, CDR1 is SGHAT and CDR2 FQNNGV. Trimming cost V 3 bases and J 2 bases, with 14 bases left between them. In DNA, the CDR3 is TGTGCCAGCAGCTTCGGAACAGGGATGGCCTACAATGAGCAGTTCTTC. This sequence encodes CASSFGTGMAYNEQFF.

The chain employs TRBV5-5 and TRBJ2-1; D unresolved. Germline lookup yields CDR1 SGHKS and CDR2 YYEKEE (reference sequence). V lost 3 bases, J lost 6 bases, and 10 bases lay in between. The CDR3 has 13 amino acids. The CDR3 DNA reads TGTGCCAGCAGCTCGCTAGTGACCAATGAGCAGTTCTTC. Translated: CASSSLVTNEQFF.

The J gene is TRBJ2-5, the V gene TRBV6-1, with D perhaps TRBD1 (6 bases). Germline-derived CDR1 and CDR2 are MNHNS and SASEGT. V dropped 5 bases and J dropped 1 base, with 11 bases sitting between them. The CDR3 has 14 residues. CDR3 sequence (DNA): TGTGCCAGCAGTCCAGGGGTTCTCCAAGAGACCCAGTACTTC. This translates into CASSPGVLQETQYF.